This TCR beta chain was sequenced during a study of blood T cell repertoires in COVID-19. Profiled with immunoSEQ multiplex PCR; TCRdb holds only in-frame clones, not every one. The sample holds 100,000 or so clones, around 84% seen once. Trimming cost V 3 bases and J 1 base, with 10 bases left between them. The CDR3 length is 14 residues. Germline values: CDR1 KGHSH, CDR2 LQKENI. This sequence joins TRBV18 and TRBJ2-7, with D perhaps TRBD1 (6 bases). The specimen sequenced was peripheral blood. This receptor was taken from an older woman with acute or convalescent COVID-19. The DNA for the CDR3 is TGTGCCAGCTCACCCCAGACAGGATCCTACGAGCAGTACTTC. This encodes CASSPQTGSYEQYF.